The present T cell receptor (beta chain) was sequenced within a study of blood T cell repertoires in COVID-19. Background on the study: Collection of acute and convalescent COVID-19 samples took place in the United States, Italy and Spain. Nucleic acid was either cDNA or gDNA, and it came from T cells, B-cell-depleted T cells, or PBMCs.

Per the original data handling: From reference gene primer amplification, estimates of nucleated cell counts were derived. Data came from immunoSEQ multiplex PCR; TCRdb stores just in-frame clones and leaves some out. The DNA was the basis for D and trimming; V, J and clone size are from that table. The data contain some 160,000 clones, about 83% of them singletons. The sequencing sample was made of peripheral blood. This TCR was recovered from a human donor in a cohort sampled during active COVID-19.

In DNA form, the CDR3 reads TGTGCCAGCAGCCAAGATCCAGGACTAGGTACGCAGTATTTT. Its protein product is CASSQDPGLGTQYF. V and J are TRBV3-1 (or the pseudogene TRBV3-2) and TRBJ2-3, with TRBD2 identical over 7 bases. This CDR3 has 14 amino acids. Trimming took 0 bases from V and 8 from J; bases not matched to a gene: 5. Germline-derived CDR1 and CDR2 are LGHDT and YNNKEL (reference sequence).